The entry that follows covers one TCR beta chain sequence. What it recognizes is unknown. The CDR3 spans 16 residues. Trimming shortened V by 1 base and J by 2 bases, and 14 bases separated the two germline ends. Germline V gene sequence: CDR1 LNHNV, CDR2 YYDKDF (reference sequence). The data were taken from a study of Ad26.COV2.S vaccination and SARS-CoV-2 variants. General study results and limits: Participants in the vaccine arm had higher spike-specific TCR breadth; placebo recipients had lower.

Method: immunoSEQ multiplex PCR; TCRdb's copy keeps in-frame clones and lacks some. In the table there are 350,000 to 450,000 clones, around 92% of which are singletons. The material sequenced was peripheral blood, taken after recovery from COVID-19. The receptor was derived from a human donor who had recovered from COVID-19. V gene TRBV15 combines with J gene TRBJ1-1; D may be TRBD1 (5 bases). The CDR3 sequence: CATSRAAGRGNTEAFF. The CDR3 nucleotides are TGTGCCACCAGCAGAGCTGCGGGACGGGGAAACACTGAAGCTTTCTTT. The whole variable domain, remainder taken from reference TRBV15 and TRBJ1-1, is DAMVIQNPRYQVTQFGKPVTLSCSQTLNHNVMYWYQQKSSQAPKLLFHYYDKDFNNEADTPDNFQSRRPNTSFCFLDIRSPGLGDTAMYLCATSRAAGRGNTEAFFGQGTRLTVV.